This TCR beta chain was found in a study of graft-versus-host responses after intestinal transplantation. At the level of the study: Grafts that recipients had were multivisceral, liver-intestinal, or isolated intestinal transplants. Tacrolimus and steroids were given for around 3 years to all recipients after anti-thymocyte globulin induction.

To note about this clone: Antigen: not known.

The protocol was immunoSEQ multiplex PCR, while the TCRdb copy is restricted to in-frame clones and leaves out a portion. The sample holds fewer than 110,000 clones, 93% seen once. Overall study findings and caveats: GvH clones surfaced in recipient marrow, some emerging earlier in ileum or blood. Early declines in HvG clones that occurred post-transplant were associated with peak circulating GvH clone levels.

The CDR3 contains 16 residues. CDR1 is SGHDN, CDR2 FVKESK, per germline. Trimming pared 0 bases from V and 8 bases from J, leaving 14 bases between. The chain employs TRBV14 and TRBJ1-6; D possibly corresponds to TRBD1 (5 bases). The clonotype originates from a human donor who received an intestinal transplant. This material consisted of unstimulated CD8+ T cells sorted from spleen or lymph node cells, taken before intestinal transplant. The CDR3 is CASSQDLGRVDSPLHF. In nucleotides, the CDR3 is TGTGCCAGCAGCCAAGATCTTGGCAGGGTGGATTCACCCCTCCACTTT. Filled out from reference TRBV14 and TRBJ1-6, the complete variable domain reads EAGVTQFPSHSVIEKGQTVTLRCDPISGHDNLYWYRRVMGKEIKFLLHFVKESKQDESGMPNNRFLAERTGGTYSTLKVQPAELEDSGVYFCASSQDLGRVDSPLHFGNGTRLTVT.